Below, 21 T cell receptor beta chains from the same sample are listed, as sequenced in a study of T cell responses to AZD1222 COVID-19 vaccine. Using immunoSEQ multiplex PCR, the repertoire was profiled, and TCRdb retains in-frame clones only, with some absent. This sample has under 200,000 clones, with 87% found just once. This specimen consisted of peripheral blood, obtained 28 days after the second AZD1222 dose. Source of these receptors: an adult who received the AZD1222 COVID-19 vaccine.

The chain carries TRBV9 and TRBJ2-1; perhaps TRBD2 as D (6 bases). Germline V gene data show CDR1 as SGDLS and CDR2 as YYNGEE. The CDR3 has 16 amino acids. Trimming pared 0 bases from V and 1 base from J, leaving 11 bases between. The CDR3 DNA sequence: TGTGCCAGCAGCGTAGCGGTGGCGGGGTCCTACAATGAGCAGTTCTTC. Translation gives CASSVAVAGSYNEQFF.

The chain couples TRBV29-1 to TRBJ1-3; no firm D call. From germline, CDR1 is SQVTM and CDR2 ANQGSEA. CDR3 length: 13 amino acids. V shed 3 bases and J shed 0 bases, with 6 bases lying between them. Here the CDR3 DNA reads TGCAGCGTTGAGACGAGCTCTGGAAACACCATATATTTT. This sequence encodes CSVETSSGNTIYF. The variable domain in full, with the rest retrieved from reference TRBV29-1 and TRBJ1-3, is SAVISQKPSRDICQRGTSLTIQCQVDSQVTMMFWYRQQPGQSLTLIATANQGSEATYESGFVIDKFPISRPNLTFSTLTVSNMSPEDSSIYLCSVETSSGNTIYFGEGSWLTVV.

This clone has just one count. The rearrangement joins TRBV25-1 to TRBJ2-7; unclear D gene. The V end lost 6 bases, the J end lost 3 bases, and 9 bases lay between the germline ends. Germline CDR1 is MGHDK and CDR2 is SYGVNS. This CDR3 region has 12 residues. The DNA of the CDR3 is TGTGCCAGCAGCCGGGTCAACTACGAGCAGTACTTC. Its translation: CASSRVNYEQYF.

The rearrangement joins TRBV30 to TRBJ1-3; possible D gene TRBD1, 5 bases. The CDR3 contains 15 residues. The germline V and J ends were trimmed by 2 bases and 0 bases, with 11 bases remaining between them. Per germline, CDR1 GTSNPN and CDR2 SVGIG (reference sequence). CDR3 in DNA: TGTGCCTGGAGTAGAGGGGCAAGCTCTGGAAACACCATATATTTT. This codes for CAWSRGASSGNTIYF.

The chain joins TRBV6-5 to TRBJ2-3; possibly TRBD1 for D (6 bases). The CDR3 is made up of 13 amino acids. Germline lookup yields CDR1 MNHEY and CDR2 SVGAGI. V was clipped by 4 bases and J by 14 bases, with 19 bases between them. DNA of the CDR3: TGTGCCAGCAGTTCAATGGGGGCGATCAAGGCGTATTTT. Protein: CASSSMGAIKAYF.

The rearrangement links TRBV2 to TRBJ2-4; perhaps TRBD2 as D (5 bases). The length of the CDR3 is 12 residues. Looked up from germline, CDR1 is SNHLY and CDR2 is FYNNEI. V shed 7 bases and J shed 4 bases, with 8 bases lying between them. CDR3 nucleotides: TGTGCCAGCATGGAGGATAAAAACATTCAGTACTTC. Translated: CASMEDKNIQYF.

J is TRBJ1-3 and V is TRBV4-1, with D unclear. V was trimmed by 8 bases and J by 2 bases, leaving 10 bases between them. In germline, CDR1 is MGHRA, CDR2 YSYEKL. The CDR3 has 13 amino acids. DNA for the CDR3: TGCGCCAGCCAGATGGAAACTGGAAACACCATATATTTT. Residues: CASQMETGNTIYF.

The J gene is TRBJ2-1, the V gene TRBV7-2; 8 bases align to TRBD2. The CDR3 consists of 15 residues. Germline assignment: CDR1 SGHTA and CDR2 FQGNSA. V lost 4 bases and J lost 0; bases outside the gene matches: 2. The CDR3 region has the DNA TGTGCCAGCAGCTCAAGCGGGGGCTCCTACAATGAGCAGTTCTTC. This sequence encodes CASSSSGGSYNEQFF.

The V gene is TRBV6-1, the J gene TRBJ2-7; TRBD2 agrees at 8 bases. V lost 4 bases to trimming and J lost 2 bases; unmatched junction nucleotides: 10. Per germline, CDR1 MNHNS and CDR2 SASEGT. The CDR3 loop spans 16 amino acids. The CDR3 region has the DNA TGTGCCAGCAGTGCCGGCCCGGGACTAGAGACCTACGAGCAGTACTTC. Translating gives CASSAGPGLETYEQYF.

J is TRBJ1-1 and V is TRBV7-9; TRBD1 is a possible D gene (5 bases). The V end lost 4 bases, the J end lost 9 bases, and 15 bases lay between the germline ends. The CDR3 loop spans 13 amino acids. CDR1 and CDR2 from the germline V gene are SEHNR and FQNEAQ (reference sequence). CDR3 in DNA: TGTGCCAGCAGCTCGGGGGGGAGCCCCAAAGCTTTCTTT. This translates into CASSSGGSPKAFF.

J is TRBJ1-4 and V is TRBV6-6; no reliable D call. Germline lookup yields CDR1 MNHNY and CDR2 SVGAGI (reference sequence). V lost 2 bases to trimming and J lost 2 bases, with 6 bases between them. There are 14 residues in the CDR3. In nucleotides, the CDR3 is TGTGCCAGCAGTTACGGGGTTACTAATGAAAAACTGTTTTTT. It codes for CASSYGVTNEKLFF.

The V call is TRBV19, the J call TRBJ2-7; tentatively, D is TRBD1 or TRBD2 (5 bases each). Trimming took 11 bases from V and 12 from J, leaving 17 bases between them. Germline-derived CDR1 and CDR2 are LNHDA and SQIVND (reference sequence). This CDR3 has 10 residues. The CDR3 here is CAGPPQGAYF. The CDR3, as DNA: TGTGCCGGTCCCCCCCAGGGAGCGTACTTC.

The chain combines TRBV21-1 with TRBJ1-2. TRBV21-1 is a listed pseudogene. CDR3 length: 15 amino acids. This CDR3 is CASSKAHGTNYGYTF. DNA for the CDR3: TGTGCCAGCAGCAAAGCGCACGGCACTAACTATGGCTACACCTTC.

V is TRBV11-3 and J is TRBJ2-2, with 7 positions matching TRBD1. Germline V gene sequence: CDR1 SGHNT, CDR2 YENEEA. With V trimmed by 3 bases and J by 8 bases, 3 bases remained unmatched. This CDR3 comprises 13 residues. CDR3: CASSFTGAGELFF. The CDR3 DNA is TGTGCCAGCAGCTTCACAGGGGCGGGGGAGCTGTTTTTT. Based on the CDR3 plus reference TRBV11-3 and TRBJ2-2, the full variable domain is EAGVVQSPRYKIIEKKQPVAFWCNPISGHNTLYWYLQNLGQGPELLIRYENEEAVDDSQLPKDRFSAERLKGVDSTLKIQPAELGDSAVYLCASSFTGAGELFFGEGSRLTVL.

The genes are TRBV5-5 and TRBJ1-1; D not resolved. Germline V CDR1 and CDR2: SGHKS, YYEKEE (reference sequence). The CDR3 runs 12 residues. The V end was cut by 4 bases, the J end by 5 bases, with 9 bases between. The CDR3 reads CASSLRGTEAFF. The DNA for the CDR3 is TGTGCCAGCAGCCTGAGAGGAACTGAAGCTTTCTTT.

This chain links TRBV5-8 with TRBJ1-4; D is unclear. The V end lost 4 bases, the J end lost 7 bases, and 8 bases lay between the germline ends. The germline gives CDR1 SGHTS, CDR2 YDEGEE. The CDR3 is 12 residues long. The CDR3 sequence is CASSPPAEKLFF. The DNA for the CDR3 is TGTGCCAGCAGCCCGCCGGCTGAAAAACTGTTTTTT.

V and J are TRBV21-1 and TRBJ1-3; TRBD1, as called in the table, went unchecked against the DNA. TRBV21-1 corresponds to a pseudogene. The CDR3 has 15 residues. This CDR3 is CASRPPDRDGNTIYF. Written as DNA, the CDR3 is TGTGCCAGCAGACCGCCGGACAGGGATGGAAACACCATATATTTT.

This clone was recorded a few times. The chain combines TRBV2 with TRBJ1-1; D is unclear. Germline lookup yields CDR1 SNHLY and CDR2 FYNNEI. Trimming shortened V by 4 bases and J by 0 bases, and 6 bases separated the two germline ends. This CDR3 contains 13 residues. The CDR3 sequence: CASSVVMNTEAFF. For the CDR3, the DNA is TGTGCCAGCAGTGTCGTCATGAACACTGAAGCTTTCTTT.

This clone has a single count. V gene TRBV18 combines with J gene TRBJ2-6, with D perhaps TRBD1 (6 bases). Germline assignment: CDR1 KGHSH and CDR2 LQKENI. Trimming stripped 0 bases from V and 3 bases from J, with 9 bases between. The CDR3 has 16 amino acids. The CDR3 spells CASSPPVGGGANVLTF. CDR3 bases: TGTGCCAGCTCACCACCGGTAGGGGGTGGGGCCAACGTCCTGACTTTC.

This clone came up once. V and J are TRBV7-2 and TRBJ1-2; TRBD1 matches at 11 bases. V lost 5 bases and J lost 5; bases outside the gene matches: 4. CDR3 size: 14 residues. The germline gives CDR1 SGHTA, CDR2 FQGNSA. CDR3 in DNA: TGTGCCAGCAGCCTCCGGGACAGGGGGTATGGCTACACCTTC. Translation gives CASSLRDRGYGYTF.

The chain recombines TRBV2 with TRBJ1-2; 7 positions match TRBD1. J lost 4 bases, V lost 1 base, and 3 bases had no gene match. Per germline, CDR1 SNHLY and CDR2 FYNNEI. This CDR3 has 14 residues. CDR3 coding DNA: TGTGCCAGCAGTGAAGGCAGGGGGGGCTATGGCTACACCTTC. Translated, it gives CASSEGRGGYGYTF.